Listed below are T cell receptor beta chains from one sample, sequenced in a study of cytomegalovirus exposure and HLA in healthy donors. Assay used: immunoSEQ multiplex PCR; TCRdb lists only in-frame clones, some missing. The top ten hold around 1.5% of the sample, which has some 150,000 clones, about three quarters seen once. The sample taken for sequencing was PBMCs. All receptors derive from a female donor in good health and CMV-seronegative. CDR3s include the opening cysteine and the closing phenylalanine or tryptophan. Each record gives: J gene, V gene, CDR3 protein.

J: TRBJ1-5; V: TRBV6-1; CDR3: CASSAGTVNSNQPQHF
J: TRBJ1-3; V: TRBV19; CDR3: CASSIGASGNTIYF
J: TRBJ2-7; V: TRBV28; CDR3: CASTPTGRGVNEQYF
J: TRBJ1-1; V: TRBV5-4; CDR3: CASSWGQSEAFF
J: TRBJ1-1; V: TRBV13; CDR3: CASSHGGQADTEAFF
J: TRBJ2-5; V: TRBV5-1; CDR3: CASSLGVTSGAQETQYF
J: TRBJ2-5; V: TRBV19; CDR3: CASSPAQLETQYF
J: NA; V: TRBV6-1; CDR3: CASSSPGQIYEQYF
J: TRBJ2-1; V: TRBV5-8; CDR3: CASSLVAGGYNEQFF
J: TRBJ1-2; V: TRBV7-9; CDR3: CASSFALELESGYTF
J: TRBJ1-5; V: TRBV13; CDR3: CASSLGGQPQHF
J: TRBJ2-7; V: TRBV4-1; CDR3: CASSLGGGPTYEQYF
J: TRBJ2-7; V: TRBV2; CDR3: CASSGQGSEQYF
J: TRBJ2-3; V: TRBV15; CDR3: CATSRVWTGESTDTQYF
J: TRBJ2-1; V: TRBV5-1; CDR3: CASSWGAGGGQGEQFF
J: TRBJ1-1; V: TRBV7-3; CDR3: CASSLTGVTEAFF
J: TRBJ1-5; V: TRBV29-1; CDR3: CSVREDSYSNQPQHF
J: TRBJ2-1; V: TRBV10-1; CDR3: CASSGNRDNEQFF
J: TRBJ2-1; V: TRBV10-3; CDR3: CAISPPEERVTYNEQFF
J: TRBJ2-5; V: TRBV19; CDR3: CASSIPPAETQYF
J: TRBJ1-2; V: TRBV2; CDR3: CASSDDGRGYTF
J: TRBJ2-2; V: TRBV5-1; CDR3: CASSPDSLRAPGELFF
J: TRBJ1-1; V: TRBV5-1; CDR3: CASSSLGQGANTEAFF
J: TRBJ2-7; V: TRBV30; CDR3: CAWSADKYEQYF
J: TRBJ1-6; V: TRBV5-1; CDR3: CASVPTIGDNSPLHF
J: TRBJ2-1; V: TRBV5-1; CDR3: CASSLSRTPTGTVSYNEQFF
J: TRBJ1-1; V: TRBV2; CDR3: CASSELTGWAEAFF
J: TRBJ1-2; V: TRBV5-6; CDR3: CASSTGTRANGYTF
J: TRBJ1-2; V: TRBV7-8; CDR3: CASSFGGDYGYTF
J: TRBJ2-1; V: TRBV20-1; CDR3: CSGGEQFF
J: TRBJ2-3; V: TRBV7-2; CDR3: CASSPLAPSTDTQYF
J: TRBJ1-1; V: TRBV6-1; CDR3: CASSLGAEMNTEAFF
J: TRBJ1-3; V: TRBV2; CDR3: CASSEYALGVSGNTIYF
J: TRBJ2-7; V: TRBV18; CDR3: CASSLKGLHSYEQYF
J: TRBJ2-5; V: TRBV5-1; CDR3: CASSKTSAKETQYF
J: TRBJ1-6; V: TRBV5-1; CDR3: CASSQGHNSPLHF
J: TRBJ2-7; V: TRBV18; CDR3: CASSPLSGLRPSLLDEQYF
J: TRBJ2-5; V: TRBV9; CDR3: CASSVAGAGWETQYF
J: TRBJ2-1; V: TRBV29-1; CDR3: CSVVGGTVNEQFF
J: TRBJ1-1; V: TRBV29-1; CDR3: CSVLDPGQGEPEAFF
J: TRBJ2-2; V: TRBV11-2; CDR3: CASSPHAGDGELFF
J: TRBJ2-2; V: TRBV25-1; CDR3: CASREGGGDGELFF
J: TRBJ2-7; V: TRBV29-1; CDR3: CSVYPGIEGHEQYF
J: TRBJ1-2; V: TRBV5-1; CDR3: CASSPGGRASGYTF
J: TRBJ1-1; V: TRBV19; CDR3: CASRRDRTGATEAFF
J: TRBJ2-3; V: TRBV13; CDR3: CASSSFAGGADTQYF
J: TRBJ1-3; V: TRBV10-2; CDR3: CASSENHSGNTIYF
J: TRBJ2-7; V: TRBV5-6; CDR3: CASSAMTGGIYEQYF
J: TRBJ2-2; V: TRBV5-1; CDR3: CASTPSGKGWTGELFF